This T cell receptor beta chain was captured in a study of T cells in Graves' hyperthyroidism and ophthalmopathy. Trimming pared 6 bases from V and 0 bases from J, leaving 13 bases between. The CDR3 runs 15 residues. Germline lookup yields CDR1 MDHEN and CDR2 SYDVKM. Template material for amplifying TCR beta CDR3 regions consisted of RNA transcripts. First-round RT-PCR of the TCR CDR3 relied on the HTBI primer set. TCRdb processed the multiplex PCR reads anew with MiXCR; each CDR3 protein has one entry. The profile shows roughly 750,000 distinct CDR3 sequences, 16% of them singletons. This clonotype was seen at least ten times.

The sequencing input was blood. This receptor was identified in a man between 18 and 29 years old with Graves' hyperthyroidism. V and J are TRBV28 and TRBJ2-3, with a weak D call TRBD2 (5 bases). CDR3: CASSKSGISTDTQYF. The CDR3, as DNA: TGTGCCAGCAGCAAGAGCGGAATCAGCACAGATACGCAGTATTTT.